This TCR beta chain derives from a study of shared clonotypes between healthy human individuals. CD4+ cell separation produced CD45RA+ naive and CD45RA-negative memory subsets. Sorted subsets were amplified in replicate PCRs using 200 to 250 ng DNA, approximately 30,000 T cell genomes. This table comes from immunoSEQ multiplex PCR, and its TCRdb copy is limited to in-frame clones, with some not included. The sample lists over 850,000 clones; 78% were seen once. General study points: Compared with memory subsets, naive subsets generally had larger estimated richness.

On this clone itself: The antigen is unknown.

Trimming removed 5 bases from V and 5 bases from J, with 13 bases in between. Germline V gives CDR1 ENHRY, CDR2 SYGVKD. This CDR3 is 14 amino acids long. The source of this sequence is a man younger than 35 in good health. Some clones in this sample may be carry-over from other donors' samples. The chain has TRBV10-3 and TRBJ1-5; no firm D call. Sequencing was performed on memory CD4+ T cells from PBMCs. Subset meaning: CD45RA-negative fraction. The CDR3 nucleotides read TGTGCCATCAGTTCGGACCAGGTTTATCAGCCCCAGCATTTT. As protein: CAISSDQVYQPQHF.